This T cell receptor beta chain derives from a study of cytomegalovirus exposure and HLA in healthy donors. Overall study: Genotyping of 300 to 450 donors showed that over 80% belonged to the Caucasian-associated ancestry cluster. Study-wide findings and caveats: Productive rates of about 87% or about 30% were seen for most TCR beta V segments in an earlier analysis. Presence/absence analyses assumed roughly uniform sequencing depth across donors. TCR beta chains associated with HLA were, in a later analysis, more clonally expanded than equally common others.

The PCR used 60 Vbeta and 13 Jbeta primers. The table came from immunoSEQ multiplex PCR; TCRdb's copy has only in-frame clones and leaves some out. The data hold some 140,000 clones, with around 83% observed a single time. CDR1 is MRHNA, CDR2 SNTAGT, per germline. There are 15 residues in the CDR3. Trimming stripped 6 bases from V and 0 bases from J, with 14 bases between. Comments on this clone: What it binds is not known.

This clonotype originated in a male donor in good health and CMV-seropositive. The sequencing sample was made of PBMCs. The chain combines TRBV6-4 with TRBJ1-1; a possible D gene is TRBD1 (6 bases). The CDR3 here is CASRRHQGLNTEAFF. For the CDR3, the DNA is TGTGCCAGCAGACGACATCAGGGGTTGAACACTGAAGCTTTCTTT.